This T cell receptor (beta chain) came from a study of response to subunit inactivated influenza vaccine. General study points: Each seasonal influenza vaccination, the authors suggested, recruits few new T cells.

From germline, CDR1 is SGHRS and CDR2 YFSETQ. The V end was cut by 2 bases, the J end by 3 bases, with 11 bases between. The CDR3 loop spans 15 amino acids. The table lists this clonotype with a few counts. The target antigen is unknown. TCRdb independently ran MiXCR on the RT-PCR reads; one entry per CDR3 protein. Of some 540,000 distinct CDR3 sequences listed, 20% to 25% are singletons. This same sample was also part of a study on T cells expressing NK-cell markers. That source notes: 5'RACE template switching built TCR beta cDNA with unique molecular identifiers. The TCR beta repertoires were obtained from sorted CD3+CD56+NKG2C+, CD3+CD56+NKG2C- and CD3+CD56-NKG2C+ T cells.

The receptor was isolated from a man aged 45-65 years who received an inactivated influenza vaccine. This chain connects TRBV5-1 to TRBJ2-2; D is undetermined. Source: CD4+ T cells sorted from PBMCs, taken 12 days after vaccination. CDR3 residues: CASSLLRQDTGELFF. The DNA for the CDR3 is TGCGCCAGCAGCTTACTTAGGCAAGACACCGGGGAGCTGTTTTTT.